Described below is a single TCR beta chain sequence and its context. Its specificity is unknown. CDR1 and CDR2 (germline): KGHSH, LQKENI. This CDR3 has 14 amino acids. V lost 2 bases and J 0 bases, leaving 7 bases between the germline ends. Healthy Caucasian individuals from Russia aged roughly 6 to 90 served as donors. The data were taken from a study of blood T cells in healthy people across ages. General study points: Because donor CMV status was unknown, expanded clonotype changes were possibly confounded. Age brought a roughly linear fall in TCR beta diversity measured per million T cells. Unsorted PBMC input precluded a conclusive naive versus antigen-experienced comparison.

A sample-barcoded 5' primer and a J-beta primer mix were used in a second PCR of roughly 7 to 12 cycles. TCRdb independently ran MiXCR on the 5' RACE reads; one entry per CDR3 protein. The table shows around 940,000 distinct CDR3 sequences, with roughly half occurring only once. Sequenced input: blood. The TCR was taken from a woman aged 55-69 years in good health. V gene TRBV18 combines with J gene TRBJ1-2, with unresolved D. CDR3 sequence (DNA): TGTGCCAGCTCACCAGCCGGCCCTAACTATGGCTACACCTTC. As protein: CASSPAGPNYGYTF.